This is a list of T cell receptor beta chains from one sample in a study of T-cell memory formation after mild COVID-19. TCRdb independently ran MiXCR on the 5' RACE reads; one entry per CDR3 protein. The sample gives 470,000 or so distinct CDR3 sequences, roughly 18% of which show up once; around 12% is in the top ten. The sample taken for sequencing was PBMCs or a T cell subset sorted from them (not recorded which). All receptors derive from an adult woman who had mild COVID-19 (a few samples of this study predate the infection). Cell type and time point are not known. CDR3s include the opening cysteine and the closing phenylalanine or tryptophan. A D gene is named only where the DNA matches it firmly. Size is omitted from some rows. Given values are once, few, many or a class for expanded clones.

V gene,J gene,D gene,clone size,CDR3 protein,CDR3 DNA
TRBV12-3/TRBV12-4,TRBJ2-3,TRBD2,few,CASSLWSGGALDTQYF,TGTGCCAGCAGCCTGTGGAGCGGGGGGGCGCTGGATACGCAGTATTTT
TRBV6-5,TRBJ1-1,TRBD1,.,CASSKTGDTEAFF,TGTGCCAGCAGTAAGACAGGGGACACTGAAGCTTTCTTT
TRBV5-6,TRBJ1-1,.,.,CASNPEGGLGTEAFF,TGTGCCAGCAACCCCGAGGGGGGACTGGGCACTGAAGCTTTCTTT
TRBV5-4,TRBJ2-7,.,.,CASSLQVGRYEQYF,TGTGCCAGCAGCCTCCAGGTAGGGCGGTACGAGCAGTACTTC
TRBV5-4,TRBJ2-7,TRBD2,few,CASSLGRGSSYEQYF,TGTGCCAGCAGCTTGGGGCGGGGGAGCTCCTACGAGCAGTACTTC
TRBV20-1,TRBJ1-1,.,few,CSARDQGDFNTEAFF,TGCAGTGCTAGAGATCAAGGGGACTTCAACACTGAAGCTTTCTTT
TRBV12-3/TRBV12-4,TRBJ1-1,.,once,CASSVNREGAFF,TGTGCCAGCAGCGTCAACAGGGAGGGAGCTTTCTTT
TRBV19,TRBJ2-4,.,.,CASSPAKVGAKNIQYF,TGTGCCAGTAGTCCAGCGAAGGTGGGAGCCAAAAACATTCAGTACTTC
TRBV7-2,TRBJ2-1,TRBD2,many,CASSSGGTSGYNEQFF,TGTGCCAGCAGCTCAGGGGGGACTAGCGGCTACAATGAGCAGTTCTTC
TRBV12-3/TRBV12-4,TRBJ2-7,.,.,CASSLVGNTGEQYF,TGTGCCAGCAGTTTGGTAGGGAATACAGGCGAGCAGTACTTC
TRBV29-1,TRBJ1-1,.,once,CSVDLDLLMGAEAFF,TGCAGCGTTGATCTCGACCTCCTCATGGGTGCTGAAGCTTTCTTT
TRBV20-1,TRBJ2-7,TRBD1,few,CSARLLLGTGGLEQYF,TGCAGTGCCCGACTCCTTCTTGGGACAGGGGGTTTAGAGCAGTACTTC
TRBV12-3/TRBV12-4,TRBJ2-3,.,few,CASNPTGLSDTQYF,TGTGCCAGTAACCCAACGGGACTCTCAGATACGCAGTATTTT
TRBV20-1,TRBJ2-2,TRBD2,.,CSALAGGGDGELFF,TGCAGTGCCTTAGCGGGAGGGGGCGACGGGGAGCTGTTTTTT
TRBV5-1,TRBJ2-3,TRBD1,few,CASRAQGEPTDTQYF,TGCGCCAGCAGGGCACAGGGGGAACCAACAGATACGCAGTATTTT
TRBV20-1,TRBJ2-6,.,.,CSGAAPGANVLTF,TGCAGTGGCGCAGCCCCTGGGGCCAACGTCCTGACTTTC
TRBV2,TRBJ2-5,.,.,CASRLPFGSEQETQYF,TGTGCCAGCAGACTCCCTTTCGGGAGCGAGCAAGAGACCCAGTACTTC
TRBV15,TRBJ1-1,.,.,CATSRDGSLNTEAFF,TGTGCCACCAGCAGAGATGGCAGCTTGAACACTGAAGCTTTCTTT
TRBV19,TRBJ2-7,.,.,CASSIVSSPGLDEQYF,TGTGCCAGTAGTATAGTCTCCTCCCCAGGGCTGGACGAGCAGTACTTC
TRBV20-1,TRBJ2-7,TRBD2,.,CSARVGGGIYEQYF,TGCAGTGCTAGAGTTGGCGGGGGGATCTACGAGCAGTACTTC
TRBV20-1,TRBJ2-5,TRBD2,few,CSAAPSGSWVETQYF,TGCAGTGCGGCTCCTAGCGGGAGCTGGGTGGAGACCCAGTACTTC
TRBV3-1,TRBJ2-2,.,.,CASSQVSGGTGELFF,TGTGCCAGCAGCCAAGTCTCAGGGGGGACCGGGGAGCTGTTTTTT
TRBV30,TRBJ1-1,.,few,CAWRFKGGNTEAFF,TGTGCCTGGAGATTTAAGGGCGGGAACACTGAAGCTTTCTTT
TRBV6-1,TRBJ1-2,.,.,CASSEAWGFGRGYTF,TGTGCCAGCAGTGAAGCCTGGGGTTTTGGTCGGGGCTACACCTTC
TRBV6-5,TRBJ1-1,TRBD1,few,CASSSRGSYLLMNTEAFF,TGTGCCAGCAGTTCCAGGGGGTCCTACCTTCTCATGAACACTGAAGCTTTCTTT
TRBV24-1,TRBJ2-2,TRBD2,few,CATKGGTYTGELFF,TGTGCCACCAAGGGAGGGACCTACACCGGGGAGCTGTTTTTT
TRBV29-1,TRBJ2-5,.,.,CSVGRQPQETQYF,TGCAGCGTTGGGAGACAGCCACAAGAGACCCAGTACTTC
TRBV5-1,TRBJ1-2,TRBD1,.,CASSLSGQRYGYTF,TGCGCCAGCAGCCTATCGGGACAGCGCTATGGCTACACCTTC
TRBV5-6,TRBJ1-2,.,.,CASSSRGAIYGYTF,TGTGCCAGCAGCTCCCGGGGGGCCATTTATGGCTACACCTTC
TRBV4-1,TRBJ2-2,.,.,CASRFLENTGELFF,TGCGCCAGCAGATTTTTAGAAAACACCGGGGAGCTGTTTTTT
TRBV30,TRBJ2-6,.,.,CACQTKRGAGANVLTF,TGTGCCTGTCAAACAAAGAGGGGAGCTGGGGCCAACGTCCTTACTTTC
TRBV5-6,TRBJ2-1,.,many,CASSLGARRSYNEQFF,TGTGCCAGCAGCTTGGGGGCTAGACGGAGCTACAATGAGCAGTTCTTC
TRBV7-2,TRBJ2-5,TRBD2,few,CASSWNLAGARETQYF,TGTGCCAGCAGCTGGAACCTAGCGGGAGCTCGGGAGACCCAGTACTTC
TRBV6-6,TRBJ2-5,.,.,CASSYSKTQYF,TGTGCCAGCAGTTACTCAAAGACCCAGTACTTC
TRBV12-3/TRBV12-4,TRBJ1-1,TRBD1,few,CASRETGPNTEAFF,TGTGCCAGCAGGGAGACAGGGCCCAACACTGAAGCTTTCTTT
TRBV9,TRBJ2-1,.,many,CASSVDSYDNEQFF,TGTGCCAGCAGCGTTGACTCCTACGACAATGAGCAGTTCTTC
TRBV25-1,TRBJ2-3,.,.,CASSGDNSDTQYF,TGTGCCAGCAGTGGGGACAATTCAGATACGCAGTATTTT